Listed below are T cell receptor beta chains from one sample, sequenced in a study of blood T cell repertoires in COVID-19. Assay: immunoSEQ multiplex PCR; the TCRdb copy retains only in-frame clones and omits some. The sample consists of 180,000 or so clones, about 85% of them appearing once. What was sequenced was PBMCs or T cells enriched from blood (not recorded which). These receptors were obtained from a man aged 40-55 years who had recovered from COVID-19. Both conserved end residues are part of each CDR3. The D gene is left open where the match is weak. Not all rows give a size; the values are once, few, many and, for expanded clones, a class.

CDR3nt: TGTGCCAGTAGACACGAACGGGGGAGCTCCTACGAGCAGTACTTC
CDR3aa: CASRHERGSSYEQYF
len: 15
d_gene: .
abundance: .
v_gene: TRBV19
j_gene: TRBJ2-7

CDR3nt: TGTGCCAGCAGTTGGGCAGACAATAATTCACCCCTCCACTTT
CDR3aa: CASSWADNNSPLHF
len: 14
d_gene: .
abundance: .
v_gene: TRBV27
j_gene: TRBJ1-6

CDR3nt: TGTGCTAGTGGTTTGGAAGGACAGTACTATGGCTACACCTTC
CDR3aa: CASGLEGQYYGYTF
len: 14
d_gene: .
abundance: once
v_gene: TRBV12-5
j_gene: TRBJ1-2

CDR3nt: TGTGCCAGCAGCTTATCAGGGGAGAATGGCTACACCTTC
CDR3aa: CASSLSGENGYTF
len: 13
d_gene: .
abundance: .
v_gene: TRBV7-9
j_gene: TRBJ1-2

CDR3nt: TGTGCCATCAGTGAGTCGTCGCAGGGGGCGCGGGTCACTGAAGCTTTCTTT
CDR3aa: CAISESSQGARVTEAFF
len: 17
d_gene: TRBD1
abundance: .
v_gene: TRBV10-3
j_gene: TRBJ1-1

CDR3nt: TGTGCCAGCACCTCTACCAATCAGCCCCAGCATTTT
CDR3aa: CASTSTNQPQHF
len: 12
d_gene: .
abundance: .
v_gene: TRBV12-3/TRBV12-4
j_gene: TRBJ1-5

CDR3nt: TGTGCCAGCAGCCCCAGGGGAATCGCAACTAATGAAAAACTGTTTTTT
CDR3aa: CASSPRGIATNEKLFF
len: 16
d_gene: .
abundance: .
v_gene: TRBV5-8
j_gene: TRBJ1-4

CDR3nt: TGTGCCAGCAGTTACGGGGGACAGGGTACGGACGAGCAGTACTTC
CDR3aa: CASSYGGQGTDEQYF
len: 15
d_gene: TRBD1
abundance: .
v_gene: TRBV6-6
j_gene: TRBJ2-7

CDR3nt: TGTGCCAGCTCACCACAGGGGACAGCGAACACTGAAGCTTTCTTT
CDR3aa: CASSPQGTANTEAFF
len: 15
d_gene: TRBD1
abundance: .
v_gene: TRBV18
j_gene: TRBJ1-1

CDR3nt: TGTGCCAGCAGCCATCTCCGTTTTGGCTACACCTTC
CDR3aa: CASSHLRFGYTF
len: 12
d_gene: .
abundance: .
v_gene: TRBV3-1/TRBV3-2
j_gene: TRBJ1-2

CDR3nt: TGTGCCAGCAGCCTTATTAATGAAAAACTGTTTTTT
CDR3aa: CASSLINEKLFF
len: 12
d_gene: .
abundance: .
v_gene: TRBV12-3/TRBV12-4
j_gene: TRBJ1-4

CDR3nt: TGTGCCAGCAGAAAGACAGGGATCGGTGAGCCCCAGCATTTT
CDR3aa: CASRKTGIGEPQHF
len: 14
d_gene: TRBD1
abundance: once
v_gene: TRBV6-6
j_gene: TRBJ1-5

CDR3nt: TGTGCCAGCAGCCAAAATGGACATTGGAATCGCAATCAGCCCCAGCATTTT
CDR3aa: CASSQNGHWNRNQPQHF
len: 17
d_gene: .
abundance: once
v_gene: TRBV3-1/TRBV3-2
j_gene: TRBJ1-5

CDR3nt: TGTGCCAGCAGCCAATCACTCTCACGACTAGATCAAGAGACCCAGTACTTC
CDR3aa: CASSQSLSRLDQETQYF
len: 17
d_gene: .
abundance: .
v_gene: TRBV4-2
j_gene: TRBJ2-5

CDR3nt: TGTGCCTGGAGTGTCAGGGTTGAGACTGAAGCTTTCTTT
CDR3aa: CAWSVRVETEAFF
len: 13
d_gene: .
abundance: .
v_gene: TRBV30
j_gene: TRBJ1-1

CDR3nt: TGCAGTGCTAGGTCCTCAGATACGCAGTATTTT
CDR3aa: CSARSSDTQYF
len: 11
d_gene: .
abundance: .
v_gene: TRBV20-1
j_gene: TRBJ2-3

CDR3nt: TGCGCCAGCAGCCCCACTAGCGGGAGATCCACAGATACGCAGTATTTT
CDR3aa: CASSPTSGRSTDTQYF
len: 16
d_gene: TRBD2
abundance: .
v_gene: TRBV5-1
j_gene: TRBJ2-3

CDR3nt: TGTGCCAGCAGCTTAAGGGGGGGCTCTGAAGCTTTCTTT
CDR3aa: CASSLRGGSEAFF
len: 13
d_gene: .
abundance: .
v_gene: TRBV11-2
j_gene: TRBJ1-1

CDR3nt: TGTGCCAGTAGTATCAAAGGGGGCTTATACGAGCAGTACTTC
CDR3aa: CASSIKGGLYEQYF
len: 14
d_gene: TRBD1
abundance: medium-sized
v_gene: TRBV19
j_gene: TRBJ2-7

CDR3nt: TGTGCCAGCAGCGCCGGATGGGATTTTACTAGCGGGGGCGGTTACGAGCAGTACTTC
CDR3aa: CASSAGWDFTSGGGYEQYF
len: 19
d_gene: TRBD2
abundance: .
v_gene: TRBV9
j_gene: TRBJ2-7

CDR3nt: TGTGCCAGCAGTTTAGGCGGGAGGACGGCAGATACGCAGTATTTT
CDR3aa: CASSLGGRTADTQYF
len: 15
d_gene: TRBD2
abundance: .
v_gene: TRBV27
j_gene: TRBJ2-3

CDR3nt: TGTGCCAGTAGTTTGAGCTACAATCAGCCCCAGCATTTT
CDR3aa: CASSLSYNQPQHF
len: 13
d_gene: .
abundance: once
v_gene: TRBV19
j_gene: TRBJ1-5

CDR3nt: TGTGCCTGGAGTAGTTGGGGTCAGACAGCTGGAAACACCATATATTTT
CDR3aa: CAWSSWGQTAGNTIYF
len: 16
d_gene: .
abundance: few
v_gene: TRBV30
j_gene: TRBJ1-3

CDR3nt: TGCGCCAGCAGCAGGAACGGCGGCGGGAGATCCTACAATGAGCAGTTCTTC
CDR3aa: CASSRNGGGRSYNEQFF
len: 17
d_gene: TRBD2
abundance: .
v_gene: TRBV5-1
j_gene: TRBJ2-1

CDR3nt: TGTGCCAGCAGTTTATTAGTCTCTGGAAACACCATATATTTT
CDR3aa: CASSLLVSGNTIYF
len: 14
d_gene: .
abundance: .
v_gene: TRBV28
j_gene: TRBJ1-3

CDR3nt: TGTGCCAGCAGCTTTAATAGCGGGATTAACACCGGGGAGCTGTTTTTT
CDR3aa: CASSFNSGINTGELFF
len: 16
d_gene: TRBD2
abundance: few
v_gene: TRBV7-2
j_gene: TRBJ2-2

CDR3nt: TGCAGCGTACCACTAGCGGGAGGGACCAATGAGCAGTTCTTC
CDR3aa: CSVPLAGGTNEQFF
len: 14
d_gene: TRBD2
abundance: .
v_gene: TRBV29-1
j_gene: TRBJ2-1

CDR3nt: TGTGCCAGCAGTTACCTCGGCGGGGGGGCCCTAAATGAGCAGTTCTTC
CDR3aa: CASSYLGGGALNEQFF
len: 16
d_gene: TRBD2
abundance: .
v_gene: TRBV6-2/TRBV6-3
j_gene: TRBJ2-1

CDR3nt: TGTGCCAGCAGCCTCTCTTTCACAGATACGCAGTATTTT
CDR3aa: CASSLSFTDTQYF
len: 13
d_gene: .
abundance: .
v_gene: TRBV13
j_gene: TRBJ2-3

CDR3nt: TGCAGCGTCCTGACAGTAGGTGCGCAGTACTTC
CDR3aa: CSVLTVGAQYF
len: 11
d_gene: .
abundance: .
v_gene: TRBV29-1
j_gene: TRBJ2-7

CDR3nt: TGTGCCAGCAGCGACAGGGGGGGCACCGGGGAGCTGTTTTTT
CDR3aa: CASSDRGGTGELFF
len: 14
d_gene: TRBD1
abundance: once
v_gene: TRBV3-1/TRBV3-2
j_gene: TRBJ2-2

CDR3nt: TGTGCCAGCAGCCAAAAGCGGGGACTAGCGGGGGAACAAGAGACCCAGTACTTC
CDR3aa: CASSQKRGLAGEQETQYF
len: 18
d_gene: TRBD2
abundance: .
v_gene: TRBV3-1/TRBV3-2
j_gene: TRBJ2-5

CDR3nt: TGTGCCATTTCTCGGGACAGCTTATTTGAAGCTTTCTTT
CDR3aa: CAISRDSLFEAFF
len: 13
d_gene: TRBD1
abundance: .
v_gene: TRBV7-4
j_gene: TRBJ1-1

CDR3nt: TGTGCCATCAGTGATATTGCGGGAGGTTCCACAGATACGCAGTATTTT
CDR3aa: CAISDIAGGSTDTQYF
len: 16
d_gene: TRBD2
abundance: .
v_gene: TRBV10-3
j_gene: TRBJ2-3

CDR3nt: TGTGCCAGCAGCCTAGGGAGGGAGACCCAGTACTTC
CDR3aa: CASSLGRETQYF
len: 12
d_gene: .
abundance: .
v_gene: TRBV3-1/TRBV3-2
j_gene: TRBJ2-5

CDR3nt: TGCGCCAGCAGCTTGATGGCACTGAGGCCAGATACGCAGTATTTT
CDR3aa: CASSLMALRPDTQYF
len: 15
d_gene: .
abundance: .
v_gene: TRBV5-1
j_gene: TRBJ2-3

CDR3nt: TGTGCCAGCAGCCGACAGGGTAGCGATTCACCCCTCCACTTT
CDR3aa: CASSRQGSDSPLHF
len: 14
d_gene: TRBD1
abundance: .
v_gene: TRBV9
j_gene: TRBJ1-6

CDR3nt: TGTGCCAGCTCGCAGGGGACGGCAAAGTATCAGCCCCAGCATTTT
CDR3aa: CASSQGTAKYQPQHF
len: 15
d_gene: .
abundance: .
v_gene: TRBV18
j_gene: TRBJ1-5

CDR3nt: TGCGCCAGCAGCTGGGACAGACAACTCGGGGGCTACACCTTC
CDR3aa: CASSWDRQLGGYTF
len: 14
d_gene: TRBD1
abundance: once
v_gene: TRBV5-1
j_gene: TRBJ1-2

CDR3nt: TGTGCCTGGAGTCCCGTAGGGGCAGGGGCCCTGAACACTGAAGCTTTCTTT
CDR3aa: CAWSPVGAGALNTEAFF
len: 17
d_gene: .
abundance: .
v_gene: TRBV30
j_gene: TRBJ1-1

CDR3nt: TGCGCCAGCAGTTTTACTAGTCCCAGCACAGATACGCAGTATTTT
CDR3aa: CASSFTSPSTDTQYF
len: 15
d_gene: .
abundance: .
v_gene: TRBV10-2
j_gene: TRBJ2-3

CDR3nt: TGTGCCAGCAGTTCGAAGGAGACAGCCCATAGGAGCTTC
CDR3aa: CASSSKETAHRSF
len: 13
d_gene: .
abundance: .
v_gene: TRBV27
j_gene: TRBJ2-6

CDR3nt: TGTGCTAGCAGCCAAGGACTAGCGGGAGTCGGGGAGACCCAGTACTTC
CDR3aa: CASSQGLAGVGETQYF
len: 16
d_gene: TRBD2
abundance: .
v_gene: TRBV7-7
j_gene: TRBJ2-5

CDR3nt: TGTGCCAGCAGCTTGGGTTGGGGCGTTGGTGAGCAGTTCTTC
CDR3aa: CASSLGWGVGEQFF
len: 14
d_gene: .
abundance: .
v_gene: TRBV5-6
j_gene: TRBJ2-1

CDR3nt: TGCAGCGTTAGGGACAGAACTAACACCGGGGAGCTGTTTTTT
CDR3aa: CSVRDRTNTGELFF
len: 14
d_gene: TRBD1
abundance: .
v_gene: TRBV29-1
j_gene: TRBJ2-2

CDR3nt: TGTGCCAGCTCACCACTCTCGGGACAGCGCTACAATGAGCAGTTCTTC
CDR3aa: CASSPLSGQRYNEQFF
len: 16
d_gene: TRBD1
abundance: .
v_gene: TRBV18
j_gene: TRBJ2-1

CDR3nt: TGTGCCACGGGGGAGACAGGGATGTACAATGAGCAGTTCTTC
CDR3aa: CATGETGMYNEQFF
len: 14
d_gene: TRBD1
abundance: .
v_gene: TRBV24-1
j_gene: TRBJ2-1

CDR3nt: TGTGCCAGCAGTTACGCCCGGGACAGCCCTAATGAAAAACTGTTTTTT
CDR3aa: CASSYARDSPNEKLFF
len: 16
d_gene: TRBD1
abundance: .
v_gene: TRBV6-5
j_gene: TRBJ1-4

CDR3nt: TGTGCCAGCAGCCCAACCTTTAGCGGGACAACAGATACGCAGTATTTT
CDR3aa: CASSPTFSGTTDTQYF
len: 16
d_gene: TRBD2
abundance: .
v_gene: TRBV7-8
j_gene: TRBJ2-3

CDR3nt: TGCAGTGCTAGTCACCCCCGGGACAGGGGGTTCCTCAATCAGCCCCAGCATTTT
CDR3aa: CSASHPRDRGFLNQPQHF
len: 18
d_gene: TRBD1
abundance: few
v_gene: TRBV20-1
j_gene: TRBJ1-5

CDR3nt: TGTGCCAGCAGTTTAGGACACTACAATGAGCAGTTCTTC
CDR3aa: CASSLGHYNEQFF
len: 13
d_gene: .
abundance: .
v_gene: TRBV27
j_gene: TRBJ2-1

CDR3nt: TGTGCCAGCAGCTTACAGGGAGGGGTCGGAAACACCATATATTTT
CDR3aa: CASSLQGGVGNTIYF
len: 15
d_gene: .
abundance: .
v_gene: TRBV11-2
j_gene: TRBJ1-3

CDR3nt: TGTGCCTGGAGCTCAGGGGGCAGCTATGGCTACACCTTC
CDR3aa: CAWSSGGSYGYTF
len: 13
d_gene: TRBD1
abundance: .
v_gene: TRBV30
j_gene: TRBJ1-2

CDR3nt: TGTGCCAGTAGTATAGTCGTCGGGGCTGGGGCCAACGTCCTGACTTTC
CDR3aa: CASSIVVGAGANVLTF
len: 16
d_gene: .
abundance: many
v_gene: TRBV19
j_gene: TRBJ2-6

CDR3nt: TGTGCCAGCAGTGAGACTAAACAGGGGGCGAAGAATTCACCCCTCCACTTT
CDR3aa: CASSETKQGAKNSPLHF
len: 17
d_gene: TRBD1
abundance: few
v_gene: TRBV2
j_gene: TRBJ1-6

CDR3nt: TGTGCCAGCAGTGATTACAGGGTCACTGAAGCTTTCTTT
CDR3aa: CASSDYRVTEAFF
len: 13
d_gene: .
abundance: .
v_gene: TRBV6-1
j_gene: TRBJ1-1

CDR3nt: TGTGCCAGCAGTGTTCATGGGCCAGCAGAGACCCAGTACTTC
CDR3aa: CASSVHGPAETQYF
len: 14
d_gene: .
abundance: .
v_gene: TRBV28
j_gene: TRBJ2-5

CDR3nt: TGTGCCAGCACCCTTTCTCCGGTTTACTCTGGAAACACCATATATTTT
CDR3aa: CASTLSPVYSGNTIYF
len: 16
d_gene: .
abundance: .
v_gene: TRBV28
j_gene: TRBJ1-3

CDR3nt: TGTGCCAGCAGCTTAGCCCCCGGGGGCGAGCAGTACTTC
CDR3aa: CASSLAPGGEQYF
len: 13
d_gene: .
abundance: .
v_gene: TRBV11-2
j_gene: TRBJ2-7

CDR3nt: TGTGCCAGTAGTATAAGACAGGGGGGGAAAGAGACCCAGTACTTC
CDR3aa: CASSIRQGGKETQYF
len: 15
d_gene: TRBD1
abundance: .
v_gene: TRBV19
j_gene: TRBJ2-5